The rows below give T cell receptor beta chains drawn from one sample of a study of T cells in Graves' hyperthyroidism and ophthalmopathy. TCRdb recomputed calls from the multiplex PCR reads with MiXCR, one row per CDR3 protein. The data contain about 530,000 distinct CDR3 sequences, over 15% of them singletons. Sequenced: blood. These receptors were obtained from a woman under 30 with Graves' ophthalmopathy. Both conserved end residues are part of each CDR3. The D gene is left open where the match is weak. The size entry is marked missing in some rows and otherwise reads once, few, many or a size class.

few TRBJ2-1 TRBV3-1 TRBD1 CASSQLDRDNEQFF
NA TRBJ1-2 TRBV29-1 NA CSVQREGAGGYTF
many TRBJ1-1 TRBV20-1 NA CSARDGRTDNTEAFF
few TRBJ1-2 TRBV10-1 TRBD1 CASSEHRDRGRRNYGYTF
NA TRBJ2-3 TRBV7-2 TRBD2 CASSWGLDNTDTQYF
few TRBJ1-5 TRBV3-1 TRBD1 CASSQDRLSNQPQHF
many TRBJ2-3 TRBV20-1 NA CSARGVGYSTDTQYF
many TRBJ2-1 TRBV20-1 NA CSARTQINEQFF
few TRBJ1-4 TRBV7-9 TRBD1 CASSPLTPRGKGEKLFF
many TRBJ1-2 TRBV20-1 NA CSARNERDIEIYGYTF